What follows is one T cell receptor (beta chain) and its context. The data were obtained in a study of blood T cell repertoires in COVID-19. Study in general: In each case, the material was cDNA or gDNA derived from T cells, B-cell-depleted T cells, or PBMCs.

TCRdb's table, derived via immunoSEQ multiplex PCR, lists solely in-frame clones and lacks some. The sample has roughly 340,000 clones, 91% seen once. The germline V and J ends were trimmed by 0 bases and 0 bases, with 2 bases remaining between them. The germline gives CDR1 SGHNT, CDR2 YENEEA. The CDR3 sequence is 13 residues long. This chain connects TRBV11-3 to TRBJ1-1; no clear D. The sample was peripheral blood. This clonotype was sampled from a woman aged 18-29 years who had recovered from COVID-19. DNA of the CDR3: TGTGCCAGCAGCTTAGACATGAACACTGAAGCTTTCTTT. Amino acid sequence: CASSLDMNTEAFF.